This TCR beta chain was recorded in a study of T cell responses to AZD1222 COVID-19 vaccine. V gave up 6 bases and J gave up 5 bases; unmatched junction bases: 9. The CDR3 spans 15 residues. Germline V gives CDR1 SGHTA, CDR2 FQGNSA. Generated by immunoSEQ multiplex PCR, the TCRdb table keeps only in-frame clones and is missing some. Here the sample spans roughly 180,000 clones, about 89% being singletons. This sequence was found in an adult who received the AZD1222 COVID-19 vaccine. The sequenced sample was peripheral blood, obtained 28 days after the second AZD1222 dose. The chain employs TRBV7-2 and TRBJ2-2; TRBD1 aligns across 7 bases. CDR3 sequence reads: CASRYNRDRTGELFF. CDR3 bases: TGTGCCAGCAGGTATAACCGGGACAGAACCGGGGAGCTGTTTTTT.